This TCR beta chain was sequenced for a study of blood T cell repertoires in COVID-19. Study as a whole: The United States, Italy and Spain were the sources of the acute and convalescent COVID-19 samples. Sample material is recorded as cDNA or gDNA derived from T cells, B-cell-depleted T cells, or PBMCs.

Germline CDR1 and CDR2: LGHDT and YNNKEL (reference sequence). The CDR3 sequence is 17 residues long. V lost 0 bases, J lost 4 bases, and 15 bases lay in between. Original processing notes: Amplification from reference gene primers served as the basis for estimated nucleated cell counts. TCRdb's copy holds only in-frame clones and misses some; the assay was immunoSEQ multiplex PCR. V and J calls and clone size are as listed in that table; D and trimming were resolved from the DNA. The table has over 150,000 clones, about 89% seen once; the top ten hold approximately 0.59%. This TCR derives from a man aged 50-59 years with acute or convalescent COVID-19. V usage is TRBV3-1 (or the pseudogene TRBV3-2) and J usage is TRBJ2-2; D might be TRBD2 (7 bases). The sample taken for sequencing was peripheral blood. The CDR3 coding sequence is TGTGCCAGCAGCCAAGATAGGGGGACTACCCTCACCGGGGAGCTGTTTTTT. Amino acids: CASSQDRGTTLTGELFF.